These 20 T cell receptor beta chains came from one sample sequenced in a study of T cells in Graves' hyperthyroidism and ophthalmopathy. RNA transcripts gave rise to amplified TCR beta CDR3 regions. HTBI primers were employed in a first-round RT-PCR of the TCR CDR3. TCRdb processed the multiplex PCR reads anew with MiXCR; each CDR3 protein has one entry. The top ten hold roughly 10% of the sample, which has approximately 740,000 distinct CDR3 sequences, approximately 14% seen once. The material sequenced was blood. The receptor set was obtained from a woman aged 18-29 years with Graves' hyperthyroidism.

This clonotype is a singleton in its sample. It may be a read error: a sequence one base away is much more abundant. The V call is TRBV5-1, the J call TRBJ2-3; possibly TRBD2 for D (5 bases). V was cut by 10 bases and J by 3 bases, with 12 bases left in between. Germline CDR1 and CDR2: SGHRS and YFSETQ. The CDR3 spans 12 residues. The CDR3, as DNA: TGCGCCTGCACGGGATGGACAGATACGCAGTATTTT. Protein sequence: CACTGWTDTQYF.

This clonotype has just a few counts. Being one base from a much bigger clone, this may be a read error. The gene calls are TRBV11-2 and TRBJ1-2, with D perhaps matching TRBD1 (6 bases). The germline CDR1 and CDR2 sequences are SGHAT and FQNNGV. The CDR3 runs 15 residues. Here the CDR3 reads CASSRTYRDNYGHTF. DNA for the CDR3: TGTGCCAGCAGCCGAACCTACAGGGATAACTATGGCCACACCTTC. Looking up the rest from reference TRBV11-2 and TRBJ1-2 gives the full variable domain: EAGVAQSPRYKIIEKRQSVAFWCNPISGHATLYWYQQILGQGPKLLIQFQNNGVVDDSQLPKDRFSAERLKGVDSTLKIQPAKLEDSAVYLCASSRTYRDNYGHTFGSGTRLTVV.

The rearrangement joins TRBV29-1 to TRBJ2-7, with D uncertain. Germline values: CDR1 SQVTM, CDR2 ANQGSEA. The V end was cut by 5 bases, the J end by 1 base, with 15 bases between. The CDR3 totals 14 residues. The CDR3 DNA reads TGCAGCGTTCAAAAGACGGGCCCGTCCTACGAGCAGTACTTC. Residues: CSVQKTGPSYEQYF.

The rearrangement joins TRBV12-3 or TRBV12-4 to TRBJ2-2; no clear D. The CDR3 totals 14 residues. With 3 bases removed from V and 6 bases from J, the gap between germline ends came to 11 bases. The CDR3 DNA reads TGTGCCAGCAGTTTTAAGGCCTTAGCCGGGGAGCTGTTTTTT. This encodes CASSFKALAGELFF.

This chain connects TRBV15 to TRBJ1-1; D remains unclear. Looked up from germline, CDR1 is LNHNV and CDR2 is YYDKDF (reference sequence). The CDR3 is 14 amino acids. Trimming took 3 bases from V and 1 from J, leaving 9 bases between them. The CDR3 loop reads CATSSMEENTEAFF. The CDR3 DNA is TGTGCCACCAGCAGTATGGAAGAGAACACTGAAGCTTTCTTT.

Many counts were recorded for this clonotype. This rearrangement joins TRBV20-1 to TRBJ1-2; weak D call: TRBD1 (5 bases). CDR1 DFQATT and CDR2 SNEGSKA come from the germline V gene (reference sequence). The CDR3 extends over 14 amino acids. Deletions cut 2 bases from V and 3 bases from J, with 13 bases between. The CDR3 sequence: CSARSRVLYYGYTF. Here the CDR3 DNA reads TGCAGTGCTAGATCCAGGGTATTATACTATGGCTACACCTTC.

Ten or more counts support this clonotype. The CDR3 DNA reads as TGTGCCAGCAGCACACTCGCGGGAGAAGGGTGGGGAGATACGCAGTATTTT. The encoded protein is CASSTLAGEGWGDTQYF. This sequence joins TRBV7-9 and TRBJ2-3, with 7 bases identical to TRBD2. Per germline, CDR1 SEHNR and CDR2 FQNEAQ (reference sequence). This CDR3 region has 17 residues. J lost 5 bases, V lost 5 bases, and 16 bases had no gene match.

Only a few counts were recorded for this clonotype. The DNA for the CDR3 is TGCGCCAGCAGCCAAGAGACAGGGTTCGCCTACAATGAGCAGTTCTTC. Translated, it gives CASSQETGFAYNEQFF. The J gene is TRBJ2-1, the V gene TRBV4-3; TRBD1 matches 7 bases. Trimming removed 0 bases from V and 2 bases from J; junction bases left unmatched: 4. CDR3 length: 16 residues. CDR1 and CDR2 (germline): LGHNA, YSLEER.

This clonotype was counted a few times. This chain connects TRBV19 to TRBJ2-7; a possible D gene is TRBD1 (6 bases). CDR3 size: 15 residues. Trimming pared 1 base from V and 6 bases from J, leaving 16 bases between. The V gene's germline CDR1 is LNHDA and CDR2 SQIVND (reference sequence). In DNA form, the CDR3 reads TGTGCCAGTAGTATAGCCGGTCCAGGGGTTGCCGAGCAGTACTTC. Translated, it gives CASSIAGPGVAEQYF. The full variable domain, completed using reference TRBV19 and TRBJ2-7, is DGGITQSPKYLFRKEGQNVTLSCEQNLNHDAMYWYRQDPGQGLRLIYYSQIVNDFQKGDIAEGYSVSREKKESFPLTVTSAQKNPTAFYLCASSIAGPGVAEQYFGPGTRLTVT.

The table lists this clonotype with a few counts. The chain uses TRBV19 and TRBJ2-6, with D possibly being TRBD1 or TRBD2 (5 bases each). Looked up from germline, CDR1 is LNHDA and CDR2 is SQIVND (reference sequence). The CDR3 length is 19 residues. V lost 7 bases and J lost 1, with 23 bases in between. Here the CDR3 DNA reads TGTGCCAGTAAGGGGTGGGGCGACTATAAGGTTTCTGGGGCCAACGTCCTGACTTTC. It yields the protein CASKGWGDYKVSGANVLTF.

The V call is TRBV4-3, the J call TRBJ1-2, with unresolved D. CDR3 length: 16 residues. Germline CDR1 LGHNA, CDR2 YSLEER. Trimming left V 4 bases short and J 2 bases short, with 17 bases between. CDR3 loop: CASSLSGADLNYGYTF. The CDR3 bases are TGCGCCAGCAGCCTAAGCGGAGCGGATCTGAACTATGGCTACACCTTC.

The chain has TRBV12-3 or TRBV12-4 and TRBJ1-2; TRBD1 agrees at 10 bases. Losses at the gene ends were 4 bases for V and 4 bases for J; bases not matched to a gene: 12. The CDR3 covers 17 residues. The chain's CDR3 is CASSWGPGQGPGYGYTF. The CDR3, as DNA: TGTGCCAGCAGTTGGGGACCGGGACAGGGGCCGGGCTATGGCTACACCTTC.

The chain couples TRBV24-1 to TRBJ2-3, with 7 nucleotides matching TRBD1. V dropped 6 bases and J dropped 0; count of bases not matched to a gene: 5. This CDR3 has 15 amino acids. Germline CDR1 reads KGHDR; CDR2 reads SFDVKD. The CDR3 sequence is CATSTGTESTDTQYF. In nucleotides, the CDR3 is TGTGCCACCAGTACCGGGACAGAAAGCACAGATACGCAGTATTTT.

In nucleotides, the CDR3 is TGTGCCAGCAGCTTCCCGGGACAGGGTCAAGATACGCAGTATTTT. It translates to CASSFPGQGQDTQYF. This chain uses TRBV7-9 with TRBJ2-3; TRBD1 matches at 9 bases. Trimming took 3 bases from V and 5 from J; bases not matched to a gene: 6. The CDR3 is 15 residues long. Looked up from germline, CDR1 is SEHNR and CDR2 is FQNEAQ (reference sequence).

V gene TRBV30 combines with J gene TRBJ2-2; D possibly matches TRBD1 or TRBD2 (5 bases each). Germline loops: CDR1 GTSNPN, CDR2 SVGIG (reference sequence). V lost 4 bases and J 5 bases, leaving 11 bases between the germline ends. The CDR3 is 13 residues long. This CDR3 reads CAWKRQGTGELFF. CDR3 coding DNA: TGTGCCTGGAAGCGGCAGGGAACCGGGGAGCTGTTTTTT.

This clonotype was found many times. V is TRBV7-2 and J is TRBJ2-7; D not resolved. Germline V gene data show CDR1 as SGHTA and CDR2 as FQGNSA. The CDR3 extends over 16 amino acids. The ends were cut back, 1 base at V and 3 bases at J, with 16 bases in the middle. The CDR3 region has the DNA TGTGCCAGCAGCTTAGAAAGGACCGTCACCAACTACGAGCAGTACTTC. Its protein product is CASSLERTVTNYEQYF.

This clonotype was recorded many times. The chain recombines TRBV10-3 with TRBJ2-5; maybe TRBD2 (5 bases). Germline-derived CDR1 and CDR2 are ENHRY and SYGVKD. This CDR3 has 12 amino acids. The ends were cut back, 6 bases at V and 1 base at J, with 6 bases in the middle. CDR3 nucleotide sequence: TGTGCCATCAGGAGCGGCCAAGAGACCCAGTACTTC. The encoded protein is CAIRSGQETQYF.

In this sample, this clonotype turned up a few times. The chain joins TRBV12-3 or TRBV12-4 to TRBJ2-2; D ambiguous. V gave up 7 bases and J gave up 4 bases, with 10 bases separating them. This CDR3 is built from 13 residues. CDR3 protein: CASTLTGTGELFF. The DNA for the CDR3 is TGTGCCAGCACGCTGACCGGCACCGGGGAGCTGTTTTTT.

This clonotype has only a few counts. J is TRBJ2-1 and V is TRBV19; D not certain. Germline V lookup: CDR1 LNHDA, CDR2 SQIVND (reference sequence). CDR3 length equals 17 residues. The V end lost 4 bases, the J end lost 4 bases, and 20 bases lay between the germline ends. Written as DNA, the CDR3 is TGTGCCAGTAGTAAAAGCCCCCAGGCGTCCCTTTACAATGAGCAGTTCTTC. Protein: CASSKSPQASLYNEQFF.

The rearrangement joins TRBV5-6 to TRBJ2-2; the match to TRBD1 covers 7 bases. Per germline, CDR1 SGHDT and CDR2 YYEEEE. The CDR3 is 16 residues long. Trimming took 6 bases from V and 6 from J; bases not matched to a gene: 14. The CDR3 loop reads CASTQLGQGVPGELFF. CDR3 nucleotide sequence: TGTGCCAGCACCCAGTTGGGTCAGGGGGTCCCCGGGGAGCTGTTTTTT.